This TCR beta chain was obtained from a study of T cell changes during pregnancy in multiple sclerosis. Trimming stripped 3 bases from V and 1 base from J, with 16 bases between. The germline V gene has CDR1 KGHSH and CDR2 LQKENI. There are 16 residues in the CDR3. The assay was immunoSEQ multiplex PCR, and TCRdb's table has in-frame clones only and misses some. The sample contains around 95,000 clones, 80% to 95% of which appear only once. The sequence was obtained from a female donor with multiple sclerosis, enrolled in a pregnancy study. The starting material was peripheral blood, obtained after pregnancy. The chain joins TRBV18 to TRBJ2-7; TRBD2 might be the D (5 bases). The CDR3 DNA is TGTGCCAGCTCACCCGACTATTCCAAAACGTCCTACGAGCAGTACTTC. Protein product: CASSPDYSKTSYEQYF. Using reference TRBV18 and TRBJ2-7 for the parts outside the CDR3, the full variable domain is NAGVMQNPRHLVRRRGQEARLRCSPMKGHSHVYWYRQLPEEGLKFMVYLQKENIIDESGMPKERFSAEFPKEGPSILRIQQVVRGDSAAYFCASSPDYSKTSYEQYFGPGTRLTVT.